Listed below are T cell receptor beta chains from one sample, sequenced in a study of blood T cell repertoires in COVID-19. Repertoires were generated with immunoSEQ multiplex PCR, while TCRdb's copy carries only in-frame clones and drops some. The table has approximately 220,000 clones, just under 90% seen once. Sequencing was done on a sample of peripheral blood. The receptor set was obtained from a man aged 55 to 69 who had recovered from COVID-19. Each CDR3 is given with its conserved first and last residue. D genes are given only for firm matches. Size values are once, few and many counts, or a class for expanded clones, and some rows have none.

NA	TRBV11-2	TRBJ2-3	TRBD2	CASSTPGLAEAGGTDTQYF	TGTGCCAGCAGCACTCCCGGACTAGCGGAGGCGGGGGGCACAGATACGCAGTATTTT
NA	TRBV7-2	TRBJ1-2	NA	CASSPESDGYTF	TGTGCCAGCAGCCCCGAGAGCGACGGCTACACCTTC
NA	TRBV11-2	TRBJ1-5	NA	CASSLRDNQPQHF	TGTGCCAGCAGCTTACGGGATAACCAGCCCCAGCATTTT
once	TRBV12-1	TRBJ2-7	NA	CASSWGDCYEQYF	TGTGCCAGCAGCTGGGGGGACTGCTACGAGCAGTACTTC
NA	TRBV5-4	TRBJ1-6	NA	CASSLAARGRNSPLHF	TGTGCCAGCAGCTTGGCAGCCAGGGGTAGGAATTCACCCCTCCACTTT
once	TRBV7-2	TRBJ2-1	NA	CASSLALRNEQFF	TGTGCCAGCAGCTTAGCTCTGCGGAATGAGCAGTTCTTC
NA	TRBV16	TRBJ1-1	NA	CASSSQVNTEAFF	TGTGCCAGCAGCTCACAGGTGAACACTGAAGCTTTCTTT
NA	TRBV28	TRBJ1-1	TRBD1	CASRREEGAFGTEAFF	TGTGCCAGCAGGCGCGAAGAGGGGGCTTTTGGTACTGAAGCTTTCTTT
few	TRBV2	TRBJ2-7	TRBD2	CASSRLAGGTYEQYF	TGTGCCAGCAGTCGACTAGCGGGGGGAACCTACGAGCAGTACTTC
once	TRBV6-5	TRBJ1-4	TRBD1	CASKQQGANEKLFF	TGTGCCAGCAAACAACAGGGGGCTAATGAAAAACTGTTTTTT
NA	TRBV5-1	TRBJ2-2	TRBD2	CASSLPSGGATTGELFF	TGCGCCAGCAGCTTGCCTAGCGGGGGGGCTACCACCGGGGAGCTGTTTTTT
NA	TRBV18	TRBJ2-7	TRBD2	CASSSSTSGSSYEQYF	TGTGCCAGCTCATCCTCGACTAGCGGGAGCTCCTACGAGCAGTACTTC
once	TRBV5-1	TRBJ2-3	NA	CASSLEARYTDTQYF	TGCGCCAGCAGCTTGGAGGCTAGGTACACAGATACGCAGTATTTT
NA	TRBV7-2	TRBJ2-1	NA	CASSLRYRSYNEQFF	TGTGCCAGCAGCTTACGTTACCGGTCCTACAATGAGCAGTTCTTC
NA	TRBV11-2	TRBJ2-1	TRBD2	CASSLVASGRANEQFF	TGTGCCAGCAGCTTAGTGGCTAGCGGGAGGGCAAATGAGCAGTTCTTC
NA	TRBV24-1	TRBJ2-2	TRBD1	CATSDRGTGRGELFF	TGTGCCACCAGTGACCGGGGGACAGGGAGAGGGGAGCTGTTTTTT
NA	TRBV7-9	TRBJ1-1	NA	CASSFTTVNTEAFF	TGTGCCAGCAGCTTTACGACAGTGAACACTGAAGCTTTCTTT
once	TRBV19	TRBJ1-1	TRBD1	CASSSRTGGGMNTEAFF	TGTGCCAGTAGTTCCCGAACAGGGGGAGGCATGAACACTGAAGCTTTCTTT
NA	TRBV5-6	TRBJ2-3	NA	CASSLDRDGGRTDTQYF	TGTGCCAGCAGCCTCGATCGTGACGGGGGACGCACAGATACGCAGTATTTT
NA	TRBV28	TRBJ2-2	TRBD2	CASSSNIQRTSGRGTGELFF	TGTGCCAGCAGTTCTAACATACAGAGGACTAGCGGGAGAGGTACCGGGGAGCTGTTTTTT
NA	TRBV4-2	TRBJ2-3	TRBD2	CASSPTGGGTDTQYF	TGTGCCAGCAGCCCCACTGGGGGGGGCACAGATACGCAGTATTTT
NA	TRBV7-9	TRBJ1-5	NA	CASSQDSSNQPQHF	TGTGCCAGCAGCCAGGACAGCTCCAATCAGCCCCAGCATTTT
NA	TRBV11-2	TRBJ1-4	NA	CASSLTGTNEKLFF	TGTGCCAGCAGCCTGACAGGAACTAATGAAAAACTGTTTTTT
NA	TRBV27	TRBJ1-1	TRBD1	CASSLGTGASGEAFF	TGTGCCAGCAGTTTAGGGACAGGGGCTAGTGGTGAAGCTTTCTTT
NA	TRBV6-6	TRBJ1-1	NA	CASTQRRTEAFF	TGTGCCAGCACCCAACGGCGGACTGAAGCTTTCTTT
NA	TRBV10-3	TRBJ2-1	TRBD2	CAISEGLAGPGQFF	TGTGCCATCAGTGAGGGACTAGCGGGACCGGGGCAGTTCTTC
few	TRBV5-1	TRBJ2-1	NA	CASSLAQLDEQFF	TGCGCCAGCAGCTTGGCTCAACTAGATGAGCAGTTCTTC
NA	TRBV19	TRBJ1-3	NA	CASSMEVRVAGNTIYF	TGTGCCAGTAGTATGGAGGTTAGGGTCGCTGGAAACACCATATATTTT
NA	TRBV11-2	TRBJ1-2	NA	CASSATGINGYTF	TGTGCCAGCAGCGCTACCGGGATCAATGGCTACACCTTC
NA	TRBV27	TRBJ1-4	NA	CASSHNRARDEKLFF	TGTGCCAGCAGTCATAACAGGGCCCGGGATGAAAAACTGTTTTTT
NA	TRBV5-5	TRBJ2-7	NA	CASSLVASKYEQYF	TGTGCCAGCAGCTTGGTAGCCAGTAAATACGAGCAGTACTTC
once	TRBV9	TRBJ2-5	TRBD2	CASSVGGLAGGIETQYF	TGTGCCAGCAGCGTAGGGGGACTAGCGGGAGGAATTGAGACCCAGTACTTC
NA	TRBV6-5	TRBJ1-2	TRBD1	CASSYLTGTYGYTF	TGTGCCAGCAGTTACTTGACAGGGACTTATGGCTACACCTTC
NA	TRBV19	TRBJ1-4	TRBD1	CASSIDSGTGNDEKLFF	TGTGCCAGTAGTATAGACTCGGGGACAGGTAACGATGAAAAACTGTTTTTT
NA	TRBV5-4	TRBJ2-3	NA	CASSLAGDTQYF	TGTGCCAGCAGCTTGGCCGGGGATACGCAGTATTTT
NA	TRBV9	TRBJ2-7	TRBD2	CASSVAASGQQYF	TGTGCCAGCAGCGTAGCGGCTAGCGGCCAGCAGTACTTC
few	TRBV7-2	TRBJ1-1	NA	CASSLQGQDTEAFF	TGTGCCAGCAGCTTACAGGGTCAGGACACTGAAGCTTTCTTT
few	TRBV27	TRBJ1-2	NA	CASRSDTNYGYTF	TGTGCCAGCAGGTCGGACACGAACTATGGCTACACCTTC
NA	TRBV11-1	TRBJ1-1	NA	CASSSMTDEAFF	TGTGCCAGCAGCTCCATGACAGATGAAGCTTTCTTT
NA	TRBV11-1	TRBJ2-7	NA	CASSSRESFHEQYF	TGTGCCAGCAGCTCCCGGGAATCATTCCACGAGCAGTACTTC
NA	TRBV10-3	TRBJ2-3	TRBD2	CAIGKPGLAGGRMGTDTQYF	TGTGCCATCGGGAAACCTGGACTAGCGGGAGGGAGGATGGGCACAGATACGCAGTATTTT
NA	TRBV6-6	TRBJ2-3	TRBD2	CASSASSGGTQYF	TGTGCCAGCAGTGCCTCTAGCGGGGGAACGCAGTATTTT
NA	TRBV7-3	TRBJ2-3	TRBD2	CASSLTSGVTDTQYF	TGTGCCAGCAGCTTAACTAGCGGGGTAACAGATACGCAGTATTTT
NA	TRBV4-1	TRBJ1-5	TRBD1	CASSQDGGQATWGNQPQHF	TGCGCCAGCAGCCAAGATGGGGGACAGGCTACCTGGGGCAATCAGCCCCAGCATTTT